The 30 T cell receptor beta chains presented below share a single source sample, sequenced in a study of CD8+CD57+ T cells in acquired aplastic anemia. The template used for profiling TCR beta VDJ and CDR3 was genomic DNA. In TCRdb, the reads were re-called with MiXCR into one record per CDR3 protein. The data contain about 180,000 distinct CDR3 sequences, about half of them singletons. Sequencing input: sorted CD4+, CD8+, or CD8+CD57+ T cells (not recorded which) from PBMCs. The receptors derive from a human donor in good health.

The rearrangement joins TRBV20-1 to TRBJ2-1; D call uncertain. Deletions cut 1 base from V and 5 bases from J, with 18 bases between. The CDR3 runs to 16 residues. Germline loops: CDR1 DFQATT, CDR2 SNEGSKA (reference sequence). The chain's CDR3 is CSARVRVLVSDNEQFF. The CDR3 DNA reads TGCAGTGCTAGAGTCCGGGTATTAGTCTCGGACAATGAGCAGTTCTTC.

The table lists this clonotype with a few counts. The rearrangement joins TRBV28 to TRBJ2-7; D is possibly TRBD1 or TRBD2 (5 bases each). The CDR3 is 14 residues long. CDR1 is MDHEN, CDR2 SYDVKM, per germline. The V end was cut by 4 bases, the J end by 7 bases, with 17 bases between. CDR3 sequence: CASSWGIPSGEQYF. In DNA, the CDR3 is TGTGCCAGCAGTTGGGGGATCCCTAGTGGGGAGCAGTACTTC.

This clonotype was counted many times. This chain uses TRBV6-1 with TRBJ2-2; either TRBD1 or TRBD2 may supply D (5 bases each). CDR1 MNHNS and CDR2 SASEGT come from the germline V gene. Trimming took off 4 bases at V and 3 bases at J, with 12 bases between the two ends. This CDR3 is built from 15 residues. The CDR3 DNA reads as TGTGCCAGCAGTGGCCGGGACGGATACACCGGGGAGCTGTTTTTT. Its translation: CASSGRDGYTGELFF.

This clonotype occurred many times. This chain joins TRBV20-1 and TRBJ1-5, with D hard to call. The CDR3 is made up of 14 amino acids. The V gene lost 7 bases and the J gene lost 0 bases, with 13 bases spanning the gap. Germline V gene lookup returns CDR1 DFQATT and CDR2 SNEGSKA (reference sequence). CDR3 nucleotides: TGCAGTGTCCGCCCCCACAATAGCAATCAGCCCCAGCATTTT. Encoded protein: CSVRPHNSNQPQHF.

At least ten counts were recorded for this clonotype. The V and J genes are TRBV14 and TRBJ1-2; maybe TRBD1 (5 bases). V was pared by 5 bases and J by 4 bases, with 14 bases between. This CDR3 spans 14 amino acids. Germline CDR1 reads SGHDN; CDR2 reads FVKESK. The CDR3 region is CASSKDTGPYGYTF. The CDR3 nucleotides read TGTGCCAGCAGCAAGGATACAGGACCCTATGGCTACACCTTC.

CDR3 coding DNA: TGTGCCATCAGTGGAGCCCTTGGGGCCTACGAGCAGTACTTC. Its translation is CAISGALGAYEQYF. The V and J genes are TRBV10-3 and TRBJ2-7, with D uncertain. CDR3 size: 14 residues. Germline V lookup: CDR1 ENHRY, CDR2 SYGVKD. V gave up 4 bases and J gave up 2 bases, with 12 bases separating them.

The rearrangement joins TRBV5-1 to TRBJ2-5, with D possibly being TRBD1 (5 bases). This CDR3 spans 14 amino acids. The V and J ends lost 7 bases and 5 bases respectively, with 18 bases between them. The germline CDR1 and CDR2 sequences are SGHRS and YFSETQ. CDR3 sequence (DNA): TGCGCCAGCGGTCGCTCGCAGGGTCAGGAGACCCAGTACTTC. It codes for CASGRSQGQETQYF.

This rearrangement joins TRBV7-6 to TRBJ2-7; D might be TRBD2 (5 bases). The ends were cut back, 5 bases at V and 0 bases at J, with 11 bases in the middle. Germline V CDR1 and CDR2: SGHVS, FNYEAQ. The CDR3 loop spans 14 amino acids. The CDR3: CASSPRSGSYEQYF. CDR3 DNA sequence: TGTGCCAGCAGCCCCCGGAGCGGCTCCTACGAGCAGTACTTC.

The chain links TRBV9 to TRBJ2-1; D gene ambiguous. In germline, CDR1 is SGDLS, CDR2 YYNGEE. Between the trimmed V and J ends, which lost 7 bases and 3 bases, there was a span of 14 bases. The CDR3 has 14 amino acids. The CDR3 spells CASCDSYLYNEQFF. Written as DNA, the CDR3 is TGTGCCAGCTGCGACTCCTACCTCTACAATGAGCAGTTCTTC.

The rearrangement joins TRBV25-1 to TRBJ1-2, with 7 bases lining up with TRBD1. V trimming: 5 bases; J trimming: 2 bases; junction bases outside the gene matches: 5. Germline CDR1 MGHDK, CDR2 SYGVNS. The CDR3 totals 14 residues. The CDR3 region has the DNA TGTGCCAGCAGTTGGGCAGGGGGGAACTATGGCTACACCTTC. Translating it yields CASSWAGGNYGYTF.

Of note for this clonotype: A read error may be the cause here, since a much bigger clone is one base away. This chain joins TRBV6-1 and TRBJ2-7; D ambiguous. Germline assignment: CDR1 MNHNS and CDR2 SASEGT. The CDR3 runs 14 residues. V was pared by 8 bases and J by 0 bases, with 14 bases between. The CDR3 DNA follows: TGTGCCAGCTCTTGGGCAGGCAGCTCCTACGAGCAGTACTTC. It codes for CASSWAGSSYEQYF.

The chain combines TRBV19 with TRBJ1-4; D call uncertain. Germline CDR1 and CDR2: LNHDA and SQIVND (reference sequence). Trimming took off 5 bases at V and 0 bases at J, with 10 bases between the two ends. This CDR3 spans 15 amino acids. CDR3 in amino acids: CASSSHSSTNEKLFF. For the CDR3, the DNA is TGTGCCAGTAGTTCGCACAGCTCAACTAATGAAAAACTGTTTTTT.

Turning to this clonotype: Being one base from a much bigger clone, this may be a read error. This rearrangement joins TRBV3-1 to TRBJ2-7; D uncertain. V was shortened by 2 bases and J by 5 bases, with 4 bases between the two germline ends. The CDR3 contains 11 residues. CDR1 is LGHDT, CDR2 YNNKEL, per germline (reference sequence). The CDR3 coding sequence is TGTGCCAGCAGCCAAATTGACGAGCAGTACTTC. Amino acid sequence: CASSQIDEQYF.

The chain has TRBV27 and TRBJ2-7, with 10 bases aligning to TRBD2. CDR3 length: 15 amino acids. Germline values: CDR1 MNHEY, CDR2 SMNVEV (reference sequence). After removal of 5 bases from V and 0 bases from J, the junction contained 4 bases not matched to a gene. CDR3 nucleotides: TGTGCCAGCAGTACCTCTAGCGGGAGCTCCTACGAGCAGTACTTC. Encoded protein: CASSTSSGSSYEQYF.

This clonotype was recorded at least ten times. This chain joins TRBV24-1 and TRBJ1-2, with TRBD1 identical over 9 bases. CDR1 and CDR2 (germline): KGHDR, SFDVKD. V was clipped by 4 bases and J by 4 bases; unmatched bases: 9. The CDR3 extends over 16 amino acids. CDR3 loop: CATSDPGQGGGYGYTF. The DNA of the CDR3 is TGTGCCACCAGTGACCCGGGACAGGGCGGGGGCTATGGCTACACCTTC.

About this clonotype: This may stem from a read error, because a much larger clone lies one nucleotide away. The gene calls are TRBV19 and TRBJ2-2, with D unclear. Germline CDR1 is LNHDA and CDR2 is SQIVND (reference sequence). The CDR3 contains 17 residues. DNA of the CDR3: TGTGCCAATAGTGTAGATGGTCTCCGCGGTAACACCGGGGAGCTGTTTTTT. Its protein product is CANSVDGLRGNTGELFF.

The chain is built from TRBV10-3 and TRBJ1-1; 7 nucleotides match TRBD1. The length of the CDR3 is 17 residues. Germline CDR1 is ENHRY and CDR2 is SYGVKD. The J segment lost 0 bases and the V segment lost 4 bases, leaving 11 bases of the junction unmatched. The CDR3, as DNA: TGTGCCATCAGTGCATACTACGGGACAGTCATGAACACTGAAGCTTTCTTT. Amino acids: CAISAYYGTVMNTEAFF.

In this sample, this clonotype turned up many times. J is TRBJ1-1 and V is TRBV9; TRBD1 might be the D (6 bases). There are 17 residues in the CDR3. V dropped 3 bases and J dropped 1 base, with 19 bases sitting between them. CDR1 SGDLS and CDR2 YYNGEE come from the germline V gene. CDR3 sequence reads: CASSAMLGTRGNTEAFF. CDR3 sequence (DNA): TGTGCCAGCAGCGCGATGTTGGGGACACGGGGGAACACTGAAGCTTTCTTT.

This clonotype was seen repeatedly, ten times or more. The chain joins TRBV2 to TRBJ2-7, with D unresolved. V shed 5 bases and J shed 6 bases, with 14 bases lying between them. Germline CDR1 and CDR2: SNHLY and FYNNEI. The CDR3 contains 13 residues. This chain's CDR3 is CASSSWTDVEQYF. Here the CDR3 DNA reads TGTGCCAGCAGTAGCTGGACGGATGTCGAGCAGTACTTC.

Regarding this clonotype: A read error may account for a junction end that differs from germline. This sequence joins TRBV24-1 and TRBJ2-1; D is uncertain. CDR3 length: 14 amino acids. The germline V gene has CDR1 KGHDR and CDR2 SFDVKD. For the CDR3, the DNA is TGTGCCAGCAGTGATTCCCAATTGGACCATGAGCAGTTCTTC. Protein: CASSDSQLDHEQFF.

The chain carries TRBV5-5 and TRBJ2-7; 9 nucleotides match TRBD1. Germline loops: CDR1 SGHKS, CDR2 YYEKEE (reference sequence). Trimming removed 4 bases from V and 0 bases from J; junction bases left unmatched: 8. This CDR3 has 16 amino acids. DNA of the CDR3: TGTGCCAGCAGCAGGGCCGGGACAGGGACCTCCTACGAGCAGTACTTC. Residues: CASSRAGTGTSYEQYF.

This clonotype appeared many times. The chain couples TRBV19 to TRBJ2-7; D gene uncertain. CDR1 LNHDA and CDR2 SQIVND come from the germline V gene (reference sequence). Trimming removed 7 bases from V and 2 bases from J, with 18 bases in between. The CDR3 length is 15 residues. DNA of the CDR3: TGTGCCAGTACCGGAAATAGATTTGGGACCTACGAGCAGTACTTC. Translated: CASTGNRFGTYEQYF.

CDR3: CSAREALGPNTEAFF. DNA of the CDR3: TGCAGTGCTAGAGAAGCCCTAGGGCCGAACACTGAAGCTTTCTTT. The chain carries TRBV20-1 and TRBJ1-1; D gene ambiguous. Germline values: CDR1 DFQATT, CDR2 SNEGSKA (reference sequence). The CDR3 covers 15 residues. Trimming removed 0 bases at V and 1 base at J, with 12 bases between.

The gene calls are TRBV6-5 and TRBJ2-2; D is possibly TRBD1 (5 bases). This CDR3 contains 14 residues. The V end was cut by 2 bases, the J end by 4 bases, with 8 bases between. CDR1 is MNHEY, CDR2 SVGAGI, per germline. CDR3 in DNA: TGTGCCAGCAGTTACAGGGGATCCACCGGGGAGCTGTTTTTT. This codes for CASSYRGSTGELFF.

This chain uses TRBV28 with TRBJ2-7; D is perhaps TRBD1 or TRBD2 (5 bases each). CDR1 MDHEN and CDR2 SYDVKM come from the germline V gene. The CDR3 sequence is 15 residues long. V lost 6 bases, J lost 0 bases, and 15 bases lay in between. CDR3 amino acids: CASSPGTPRSYEQYF. The DNA of the CDR3 is TGTGCCAGCAGCCCCGGGACCCCGCGCTCCTACGAGCAGTACTTC.

This clonotype was seen more than once but under ten times. The genes are TRBV6-2 or TRBV6-3 and TRBJ2-5, with TRBD1 matching over 9 bases. CDR1 is MNHEY, CDR2 SVGEGT, per germline. Unmatched junction bases numbered 24, after V lost 0 bases and J lost 10 bases. This CDR3 has 20 amino acids. The CDR3 DNA reads as TGTGCCAGCAGTTACTCAAGTCCCGGGACAGGGTTGGGGCAACAAGGTCGCCAGTACTTC. Translation: CASSYSSPGTGLGQQGRQYF.

This clonotype was seen many times. The chain carries TRBV20-1 and TRBJ1-6; 7 bases map to TRBD1. The CDR3 covers 14 residues. After removal of 1 base from V and 10 bases from J, the junction contained 7 bases not matched to a gene. Germline CDR1 DFQATT, CDR2 SNEGSKA (reference sequence). The CDR3 loop is CSARGQGFRSPLHF. Here the CDR3 DNA reads TGCAGTGCTAGAGGACAGGGCTTTAGGTCACCCCTCCACTTT.

This clonotype was seen repeatedly, ten times or more. This sequence joins TRBV5-6 and TRBJ2-1; 9 bases map to TRBD2. Unmatched junction bases numbered 7, after V lost 2 bases and J lost 7 bases. The CDR3 length is 15 residues. Germline CDR1 is SGHDT and CDR2 is YYEEEE. This chain's CDR3 is CASSFQRLAGNEQFF. In DNA form, the CDR3 reads TGTGCCAGCAGCTTCCAGAGGCTAGCGGGAAATGAGCAGTTCTTC.

As to this clonotype: The CDR3 does not end in the conserved phenylalanine or tryptophan, so this is likely a read error. The rearrangement links TRBV19 to TRBJ2-5; D is undetermined. Germline V CDR1 and CDR2: LNHDA, SQIVND (reference sequence). The CDR3 is made up of 11 amino acids. The CDR3: CSSSIRETQYY. Written as DNA, the CDR3 is TGTTCCAGTAGTATAAGGGAGACCCAGTACTAC.

This clonotype was counted ten times or more. The CDR3 carries no conserved terminal phenylalanine or tryptophan, so it likely arises from a read error. V usage is TRBV20-1 and J usage is TRBJ1-6; D unclear. The germline V gene has CDR1 DFQATT and CDR2 SNEGSKA (reference sequence). This CDR3 is 13 amino acids long. V dropped 3 bases and J dropped 4 bases, with 7 bases sitting between them. CDR3 DNA: TGCAGTGCTAGCGAAACTTATAATTCACCCCTCCACTCT. Translated: CSASETYNSPLHS.